This T cell receptor (beta chain) was sequenced during a study of CD8+CD57+ T cells in acquired aplastic anemia (dated by TCRdb to the late 2010s). About the study as a whole: Extracted DNA from sorted CD4+ and CD8+ cells averaged approximately 3 ug, ranging from roughly 0.2 to 30 ug. CD8+CD57+ expansion was defined as a frequency above the mean frequency observed in healthy subjects. The study at large found these results: Nearly 30 CD8+ CDR3 sequences were found in both patients and controls but appeared to be highly expressed in patients and within the immunodominant clones of the patients. CD8+ Simpson's diversity did not differ significantly between patients and healthy controls (P=0.060).

This clonotype was observed at least ten times. Its recognized antigen is unknown. No qualities accompany the bases; no much larger clone lies one base away. For CDR1 and CDR2, the germline V gene (reference sequence) lists LNHDA and SQIVND. The CDR3 measures 13 amino acids from cysteine to phenylalanine. The retained sequence is limited to the CDR3, 39 bases, with the frame set at the first base. Trimmed from V: 6 bases; trimmed from J: 5 bases; junction bases lacking a gene match: 3. Genomic DNA was used as template for profiling of TCR beta VDJ combinations and CDR3 sequences. An Illumina HiSeq 2000 was the platform used for TCR repertoire sequencing. Per the authors' processing: Repertoire assessment relied on Simpson's diversity index, CDR3 size and DJ length profiles, and TRBV/TRBJ rearrangement plots. Whichever DNA sequence was most abundant in the deep sequencing data was defined as the immunodominant clone. CDR3 amino acid sequences were checked for sharing between subjects and were compared against published repertoires and the VDJdb database. TCRdb trimmed public reads at Q25 via fastp, called clones via MiXCR and kept in-frame beta chains. Rows with one shared CDR3 protein collapse into an entry with the most common genes and DNA. These V and J calls derive from TCRdb rather than the authors' analysis. The sample data list around 160,000 distinct CDR3 sequences, and around half of these were observed just once. Approximately 3% of the sample lies in the top ten.

Patients chosen for sequencing had shown expansion of CD8+CD57+ cells by flow cytometry. All patients had severe acquired aplastic anemia diagnosed by International Study of Aplastic Anemia and Agranulocytosis and Camitta criteria. At the time blood was sampled, none of the patients had received any therapy. In the study, sorted CD4+ and CD8+ blood T cells from patients with severe aplastic anemia and from healthy subjects underwent deep sequencing of TCR repertoires. Patients were enrolled in the USA under clinicaltrials.gov protocols 00001620, 01623167, 00001397, 00071045, 00081523 and 00961064. Ficoll-Paque density gradient centrifugation was used to isolate peripheral blood mononuclear cells. Before DNA was extracted, CD4+ and CD8+ T cells were sorted using either FACS or magnetic beads.

This TCR was recovered from a human donor with aplastic anemia. Rearrangement joined TRBV19 to TRBJ2-4, and TRBD1 aligns with 8 junction nucleotides. The material sequenced was sorted CD4+, CD8+, or CD8+CD57+ T cells (not recorded which) from PBMCs. The CDR3 protein sequence reads: CASRAGGENIQYF. The nucleotide sequence is given as TGTGCCAGTAGGGCAGGGGGCGAAAACATTCAGTACTTC.